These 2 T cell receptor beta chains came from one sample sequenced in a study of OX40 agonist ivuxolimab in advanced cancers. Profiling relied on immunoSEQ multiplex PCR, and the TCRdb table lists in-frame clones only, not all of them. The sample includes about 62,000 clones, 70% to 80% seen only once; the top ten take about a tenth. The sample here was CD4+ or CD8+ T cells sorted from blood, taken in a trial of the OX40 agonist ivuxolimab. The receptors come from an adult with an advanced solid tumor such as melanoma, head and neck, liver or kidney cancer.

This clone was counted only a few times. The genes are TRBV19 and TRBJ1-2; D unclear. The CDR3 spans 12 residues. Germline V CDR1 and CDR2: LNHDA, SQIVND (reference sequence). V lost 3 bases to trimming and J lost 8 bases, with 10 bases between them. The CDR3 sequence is CASSITRGGYTF. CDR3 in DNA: TGTGCCAGTAGTATCACTCGAGGAGGCTACACCTTC.

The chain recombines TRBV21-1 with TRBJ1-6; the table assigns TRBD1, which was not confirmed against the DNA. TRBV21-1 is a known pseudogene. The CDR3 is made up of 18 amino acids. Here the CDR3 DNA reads TGTGCCAGCAGCCCCCGGACACAAGGCAGCTCCTATAATTCACCCCTCCACTTT. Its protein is CASSPRTQGSSYNSPLHF.